The 3 T cell receptor beta chains given below trace back to one sample, sequenced in a study of blood T cell repertoires in COVID-19. Sequencing was performed with immunoSEQ multiplex PCR; in TCRdb, only in-frame clones are kept and a portion is missing. The profile shows about 120,000 clones, 88% of them singletons. The specimen sequenced was peripheral blood. These receptors were taken from a middle-aged man with acute or convalescent COVID-19.

The V gene is TRBV6-5, the J gene TRBJ2-7; 9 positions agree with TRBD1. Germline-derived CDR1 and CDR2 are MNHEY and SVGAGI. J lost 3 bases, V lost 5 bases, and 8 bases had no gene match. This CDR3 has 15 residues. Here the CDR3 reads CASSRRGQGNYEQYF. CDR3 coding DNA: TGTGCCAGCAGTAGACGTGGACAGGGGAACTACGAGCAGTACTTC.

This rearrangement joins TRBV6-5 to TRBJ1-5; D is uncertain. CDR3 length equals 13 residues. V shed 2 bases and J shed 4 bases, with 6 bases lying between them. Germline loops: CDR1 MNHEY, CDR2 SVGAGI. CDR3 protein: CASSYQINQPQHF. The DNA for the CDR3 is TGTGCCAGCAGTTACCAGATAAATCAGCCCCAGCATTTT.

Here the CDR3 DNA reads TGTGCCACCCCACAGGGGGTCTACTATGGCTACACCTTC. It is translated as CATPQGVYYGYTF. V usage is TRBV6-4 and J usage is TRBJ1-2; TRBD1 aligns across 8 bases. CDR1 and CDR2 (germline): MRHNA, SNTAGT. The CDR3 is 13 residues long. V shed 10 bases and J 3 bases; nucleotides not matched to a gene: 7.